These 27 T cell receptor beta chains originate from one sample sequenced in a study of T cells in Graves' hyperthyroidism and ophthalmopathy. Researchers took RNA transcripts and amplified the TCR beta CDR3 regions from them. The study used the HTBI primer set for a first-round RT-PCR of the TCR CDR3. TCRdb fed the multiplex PCR reads into MiXCR, producing one record per CDR3 protein. The data hold fewer than 400,000 distinct CDR3 sequences, with 20% to 30% observed a single time. Sequenced material: blood. These TCRs come from a man over 45 with Graves' hyperthyroidism.

The rearrangement uses TRBV28 and TRBJ1-6; 8 bases are shared with TRBD1. The CDR3 runs 15 residues. The junction had 6 bases not matched to a gene; V was cut back by 3 bases and J by 8 bases. Germline loops: CDR1 MDHEN, CDR2 SYDVKM. In nucleotides, the CDR3 is TGTGCCAGCAGTTTTATGCAGGGGGCGCATTCACCCCTCCACTTT. This sequence encodes CASSFMQGAHSPLHF.

The V gene is TRBV12-3 or TRBV12-4, the J gene TRBJ2-7; D may be TRBD1 (6 bases). This CDR3 contains 15 residues. Trimming removed 2 bases at V and 0 bases at J, with 11 bases between. The CDR3 loop reads CASSLSMDSSYEQYF. The CDR3 DNA is TGTGCCAGCAGTTTATCGATGGACAGCTCCTACGAGCAGTACTTC.

The genes are TRBV24-1 and TRBJ2-1; tentatively, D is TRBD1 or TRBD2 (5 bases each). The ends were cut back, 4 bases at V and 0 bases at J, with 12 bases in the middle. This CDR3 has 16 residues. Per germline, CDR1 KGHDR and CDR2 SFDVKD. The CDR3 DNA follows: TGTGCCACCAGTGACTCCGGGGCCCCCTCCTACAATGAGCAGTTCTTC. Translated, it gives CATSDSGAPSYNEQFF.

Regarding this clonotype: Being one base from a much bigger clone, this may be a read error. The chain joins TRBV11-3 to TRBJ1-1; D unresolved. The CDR3 length is 12 residues. CDR1 and CDR2 (germline): SGHNT, YENEEA. The CDR3 DNA reads as TGTGCCAGCAGCTTATCGAACGCTGAAGCTTTCTTT. Its protein product is CASSLSNAEAFF.

This rearrangement joins TRBV19 to TRBJ2-1; TRBD2 matches at 8 bases. Germline loops: CDR1 LNHDA, CDR2 SQIVND (reference sequence). The CDR3 has 15 amino acids. V lost 7 bases and J lost 7; bases outside the gene matches: 12. Here the CDR3 DNA reads TGTGCCAGTAATAGGGAAGCGGGAGCTACTAATGAGCAGTTCTTC. Amino acid sequence: CASNREAGATNEQFF.

The chain uses TRBV6-1 and TRBJ2-7, with 9 bases fitting TRBD1. J lost 2 bases, V lost 4 bases, and 3 bases had no gene match. CDR1 is MNHNS, CDR2 SASEGT, per germline. This CDR3 contains 14 residues. CDR3: CASSVDRGPYEQYF. The CDR3, as DNA: TGTGCCAGCAGTGTGGACAGGGGTCCCTACGAGCAGTACTTC.

V and J are TRBV11-2 and TRBJ2-5, with D possibly TRBD1 on 6 matching bases. The V gene lost 2 bases and the J gene lost 4 bases, with 11 bases spanning the gap. Germline CDR1 and CDR2: SGHAT and FQNNGV. The CDR3 extends over 14 amino acids. The CDR3 DNA reads TGTGCCAGCAGCTTATCAGGGGTTATAGAGACCCAGTACTTC. Residues: CASSLSGVIETQYF.

This clonotype was seen more than once but under ten times. The chain combines TRBV7-9 with TRBJ2-1, with 10 bases lining up with TRBD1. V trimming: 5 bases; J trimming: 8 bases; junction bases outside the gene matches: 6. The CDR3 loop spans 14 amino acids. Germline V lookup: CDR1 SEHNR, CDR2 FQNEAQ (reference sequence). The CDR3 nucleotides are TGTGCCAGCAGCCCAAAGACAGGGGGCGATGAGCAGTTCTTC. This sequence encodes CASSPKTGGDEQFF. The variable domain in full, with the rest retrieved from reference TRBV7-9 and TRBJ2-1, is DTGVSQNPRHKITKRGQNVTFRCDPISEHNRLYWYRQTLGQGPEFLTYFQNEAQLEKSRLLSDRFSAERPKGSFSTLEIQRTEQGDSAMYLCASSPKTGGDEQFFGPGTRLTVL.

This chain joins TRBV20-1 and TRBJ1-2; D not certain. Germline-derived CDR1 and CDR2 are DFQATT and SNEGSKA (reference sequence). The CDR3 loop spans 14 amino acids. Trimming stripped 5 bases from V and 6 bases from J, with 19 bases between. The chain's CDR3 is CSASSLEFSDGYTF. Here the CDR3 DNA reads TGCAGTGCTTCCTCATTGGAATTCTCGGATGGCTACACCTTC.

The chain uses TRBV19 and TRBJ2-7; unclear D gene. The V and J ends lost 5 bases and 4 bases respectively, with 6 bases between them. Per germline, CDR1 LNHDA and CDR2 SQIVND (reference sequence). The CDR3 runs 11 residues. The CDR3 sequence is CASSDMYEQYF. The CDR3 DNA reads as TGTGCCAGTAGTGACATGTACGAGCAGTACTTC.

This clonotype was counted a few times. V is TRBV27 and J is TRBJ2-7; D remains ambiguous. V was shortened by 5 bases and J by 0 bases, with 14 bases between the two germline ends. Germline V CDR1 and CDR2: MNHEY, SMNVEV (reference sequence). This CDR3 has 15 amino acids. The CDR3 nucleotides read TGTGCCAGCAGTCCCCCCGGACGTGACTCCTACGAGCAGTACTTC. It codes for CASSPPGRDSYEQYF.

The genes are TRBV27 and TRBJ2-1, with 7 bases matching TRBD1. V was clipped by 5 bases and J by 3 bases; unmatched bases: 10. The CDR3 extends over 16 amino acids. Germline CDR1 and CDR2: MNHEY and SMNVEV (reference sequence). This chain's CDR3 is CASSPQRGQFYNEQFF. The CDR3 nucleotides read TGTGCCAGCAGTCCGCAAAGGGGACAGTTCTACAATGAGCAGTTCTTC.

J is TRBJ2-3 and V is TRBV19; 8 positions match TRBD2. Looked up from germline, CDR1 is LNHDA and CDR2 is SQIVND (reference sequence). The CDR3 extends over 17 amino acids. After removal of 6 bases from V and 2 bases from J, the junction contained 13 bases not matched to a gene. CDR3 nucleotide sequence: TGTGCCAGTAGCCAGGGGTTCCCGGGAGGGCTCACAGATACGCAGTATTTT. This codes for CASSQGFPGGLTDTQYF. Complete variable domain (other parts from reference TRBV19 and TRBJ2-3): DGGITQSPKYLFRKEGQNVTLSCEQNLNHDAMYWYRQDPGQGLRLIYYSQIVNDFQKGDIAEGYSVSREKKESFPLTVTSAQKNPTAFYLCASSQGFPGGLTDTQYFGPGTRLTVL.

The J gene is TRBJ2-1, the V gene TRBV2; 9 nucleotides line up with TRBD2. In germline, CDR1 is SNHLY, CDR2 FYNNEI. This CDR3 has 12 amino acids. V lost 6 bases to trimming and J lost 13 bases; unmatched junction nucleotides: 7. Here the CDR3 DNA reads TGTGCCAGCAGAGTAGCGGGAGTAATACAGTTCTTC. This sequence encodes CASRVAGVIQFF.

The sample holds many counts of this clonotype. The chain uses TRBV28 and TRBJ2-5, with TRBD2 as a possible D gene (5 bases). From germline, CDR1 is MDHEN and CDR2 SYDVKM. V lost 5 bases to trimming and J lost 5 bases, with 15 bases between them. CDR3 length equals 14 residues. CDR3 bases: TGTGCCAGCAGTGCCGGACTCCTCGGGGAGACCCAGTACTTC. Amino acids: CASSAGLLGETQYF.

The chain has TRBV6-2 or TRBV6-3 and TRBJ2-7, with TRBD2 matching 11 bases. V gave up 6 bases and J gave up 3 bases; unmatched junction bases: 7. There are 15 residues in the CDR3. Germline assignment: CDR1 MNHEY and CDR2 SVGEGT. CDR3 residues: CASRAGTSGGYEQYF. The CDR3 DNA reads as TGTGCCAGCAGGGCAGGGACTAGCGGTGGCTACGAGCAGTACTTC.

This clonotype occurred a few times. The chain has TRBV2 and TRBJ2-7; unclear D gene. V was clipped by 7 bases and J by 9 bases, with 13 bases between them. This CDR3 has 11 amino acids. Per the germline V gene, CDR1 is SNHLY and CDR2 is FYNNEI. CDR3 in amino acids: CASTFIQLQYF. CDR3 sequence (DNA): TGTGCCAGCACCTTCATCCAGTTGCAGTACTTC.

Many counts were recorded for this clonotype. CDR3 in amino acids: CASNPEGRETQYF. The CDR3 DNA sequence: TGTGCCAGCAATCCGGAGGGAAGGGAGACCCAGTACTTC. This chain uses TRBV2 with TRBJ2-5, with D tentatively TRBD2 (6 bases). The CDR3 has 13 amino acids. Germline assignment: CDR1 SNHLY and CDR2 FYNNEI. Trimming took 7 bases from V and 5 from J, leaving 14 bases between them.

This clonotype was picked up many times. The chain couples TRBV20-1 to TRBJ2-7; 13 bases are a match to TRBD2. Germline values: CDR1 DFQATT, CDR2 SNEGSKA (reference sequence). The V segment lost 3 bases and the J segment 2 bases; nucleotides outside the gene matches: 16. The CDR3 covers 19 residues. The DNA of the CDR3 is TGCAGTGCTAGCTCGACTAGCGGGAGGCCAGGTTCAAGCCCCTACGAGCAGTACTTC. It encodes CSASSTSGRPGSSPYEQYF.

This clonotype was seen a few times. This rearrangement joins TRBV12-3 or TRBV12-4 to TRBJ2-2, with D possibly matching TRBD2 (6 bases). With 11 bases removed from V and 0 bases from J, the gap between germline ends came to 10 bases. This CDR3 comprises 13 residues. CDR3 loop: CAVREPNTGELFF. In DNA form, the CDR3 reads TGTGCCGTCCGGGAGCCGAACACCGGGGAGCTGTTTTTT.

V is TRBV3-1 and J is TRBJ2-2; D is unresolved. In germline, CDR1 is LGHDT, CDR2 YNNKEL (reference sequence). V lost 2 bases to trimming and J lost 2 bases, with 9 bases between them. CDR3 length: 15 residues. The CDR3, as DNA: TGTGCCAGCAGCCAAATGACGGACAACACCGGGGAGCTGTTTTTT. Protein product: CASSQMTDNTGELFF.

This clonotype was observed a few times. V usage is TRBV6-2 or TRBV6-3 and J usage is TRBJ2-7; D remains ambiguous. With 2 bases removed from V and 5 bases from J, the gap between germline ends came to 4 bases. From germline, CDR1 is MNHEY and CDR2 SVGEGT. CDR3 length: 11 residues. The CDR3 reads CASSYPHEQYF. DNA for the CDR3: TGTGCCAGCAGTTACCCCCACGAGCAGTACTTC.

This clonotype was counted between two and nine times. This chain uses TRBV28 with TRBJ2-7; no firm D call. The CDR3 is 12 amino acids. V gave up 2 bases and J gave up 3 bases, with 5 bases separating them. The V gene's germline CDR1 is MDHEN and CDR2 SYDVKM. The CDR3: CASSLTYYEQYF. Written as DNA, the CDR3 is TGTGCCAGCAGTTTAACCTACTACGAGCAGTACTTC.

This clonotype was picked up many times. This rearrangement joins TRBV12-3 or TRBV12-4 to TRBJ1-1, with D hard to call. This CDR3 has 13 residues. Trimming pared 5 bases from V and 2 bases from J, leaving 9 bases between. The CDR3, as DNA: TGTGCCAGCAGTCCGGGAATAAACACTGAAGCTTTCTTT. Amino acid sequence: CASSPGINTEAFF.

This rearrangement joins TRBV20-1 to TRBJ1-4; perhaps TRBD1 as D (6 bases). V lost 2 bases, J lost 4 bases, and 14 bases lay in between. Per the germline V gene, CDR1 is DFQATT and CDR2 is SNEGSKA (reference sequence). The CDR3 consists of 15 residues. CDR3 bases: TGCAGTGCTAGAAAAGGGGGGCTTAATAATGAAAAACTGTTTTTT. The encoded protein is CSARKGGLNNEKLFF.

This clonotype was seen just once. The chain carries TRBV12-3 or TRBV12-4 and TRBJ2-5; tentatively, D is TRBD1 (6 bases). This CDR3 has 15 amino acids. The ends were cut back, 2 bases at V and 5 bases at J, with 15 bases in the middle. CDR3 sequence reads: CASSLRQGPRETQYF. CDR3 DNA: TGTGCCAGCAGTTTAAGGCAGGGGCCCAGGGAGACCCAGTACTTC.

The sample holds many counts of this clonotype. This sequence joins TRBV28 and TRBJ2-5, with TRBD1 matching over 7 bases. The V gene's germline CDR1 is MDHEN and CDR2 SYDVKM. CDR3 length: 18 amino acids. With V trimmed by 5 bases and J by 5 bases, 20 bases remained unmatched. The CDR3 nucleotides are TGTGCCAGCAGTACCACGTCCCCGCCAGCGACAGGGCACGAGACCCAGTACTTC. Translating gives CASSTTSPPATGHETQYF.